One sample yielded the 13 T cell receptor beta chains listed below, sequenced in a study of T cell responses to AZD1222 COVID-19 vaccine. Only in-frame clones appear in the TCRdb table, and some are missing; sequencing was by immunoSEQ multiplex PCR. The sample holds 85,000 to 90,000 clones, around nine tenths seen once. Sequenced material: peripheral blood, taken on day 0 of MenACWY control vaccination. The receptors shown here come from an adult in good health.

The CDR3: CASSVGPRVAGDTQYF. DNA of the CDR3: TGTGCCAGCAGCGTAGGTCCCAGGGTAGCGGGGGATACGCAGTATTTT. This chain joins TRBV9 and TRBJ2-3, with 8 bases identical to TRBD2. The junction had 9 bases not matched to a gene; V was cut back by 0 bases and J by 6 bases. The CDR3 runs 16 residues. CDR1 is SGDLS and CDR2 is YYNGEE in the germline V gene.

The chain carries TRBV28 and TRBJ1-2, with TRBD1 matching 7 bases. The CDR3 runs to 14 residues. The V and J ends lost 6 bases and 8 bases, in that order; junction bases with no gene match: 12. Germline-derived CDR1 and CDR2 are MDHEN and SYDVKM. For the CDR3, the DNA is TGTGCCAGCAGCACGGGAGAGGGGGCGGGAGGCTACACCTTC. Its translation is CASSTGEGAGGYTF.

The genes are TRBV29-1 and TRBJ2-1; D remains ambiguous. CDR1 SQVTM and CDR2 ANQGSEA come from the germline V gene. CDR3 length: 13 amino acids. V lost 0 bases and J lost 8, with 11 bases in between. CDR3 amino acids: CSVEDTVHHEQFF. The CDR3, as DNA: TGCAGCGTTGAAGACACAGTGCACCATGAGCAGTTCTTC.

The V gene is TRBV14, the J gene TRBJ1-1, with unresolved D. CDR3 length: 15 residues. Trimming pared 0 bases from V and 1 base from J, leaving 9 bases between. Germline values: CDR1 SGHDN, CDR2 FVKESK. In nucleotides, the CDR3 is TGTGCCAGCAGCCAAGAGAGGGCAACGAACACTGAAGCTTTCTTT. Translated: CASSQERATNTEAFF.

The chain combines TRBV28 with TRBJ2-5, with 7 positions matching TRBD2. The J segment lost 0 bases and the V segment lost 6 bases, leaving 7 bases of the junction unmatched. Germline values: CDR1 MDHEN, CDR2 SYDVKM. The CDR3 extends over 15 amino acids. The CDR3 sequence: CASRPGLPYQETQYF. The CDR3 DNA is TGTGCCAGCAGACCGGGACTACCGTACCAAGAGACCCAGTACTTC.

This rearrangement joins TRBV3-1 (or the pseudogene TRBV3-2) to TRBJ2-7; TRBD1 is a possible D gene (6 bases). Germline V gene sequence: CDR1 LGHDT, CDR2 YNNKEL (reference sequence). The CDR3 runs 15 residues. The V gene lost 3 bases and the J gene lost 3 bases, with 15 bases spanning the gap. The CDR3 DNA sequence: TGTGCCAGCAGCCATGGCCGGGACACAGGCTACGAGCAGTACTTC. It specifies CASSHGRDTGYEQYF.

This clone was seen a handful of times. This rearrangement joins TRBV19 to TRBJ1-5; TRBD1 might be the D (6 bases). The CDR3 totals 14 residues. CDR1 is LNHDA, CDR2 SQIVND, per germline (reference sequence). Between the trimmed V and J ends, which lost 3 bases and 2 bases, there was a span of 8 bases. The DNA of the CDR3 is TGTGCCAGTAGTATGAGGGGGGGCAATCAGCCCCAGCATTTT. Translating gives CASSMRGGNQPQHF.

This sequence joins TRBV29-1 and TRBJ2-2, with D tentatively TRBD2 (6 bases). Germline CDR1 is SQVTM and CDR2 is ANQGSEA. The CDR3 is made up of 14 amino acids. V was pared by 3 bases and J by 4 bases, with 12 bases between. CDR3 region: CSVEEGTGTGELFF. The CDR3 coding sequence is TGCAGCGTTGAGGAGGGGACTGGCACCGGGGAGCTGTTTTTT.

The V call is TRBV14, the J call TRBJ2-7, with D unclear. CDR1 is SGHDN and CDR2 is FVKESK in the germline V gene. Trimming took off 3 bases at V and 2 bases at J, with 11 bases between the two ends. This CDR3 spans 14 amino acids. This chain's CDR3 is CASSQQKTPYEQYF. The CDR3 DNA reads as TGTGCCAGCAGCCAGCAGAAAACCCCCTACGAGCAGTACTTC.

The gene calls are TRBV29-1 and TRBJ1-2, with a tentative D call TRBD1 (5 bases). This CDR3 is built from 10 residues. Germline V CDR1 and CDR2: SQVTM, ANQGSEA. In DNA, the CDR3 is TGCGGGGCTTTCGACTATGGCTACACCTTC. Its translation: CGAFDYGYTF.

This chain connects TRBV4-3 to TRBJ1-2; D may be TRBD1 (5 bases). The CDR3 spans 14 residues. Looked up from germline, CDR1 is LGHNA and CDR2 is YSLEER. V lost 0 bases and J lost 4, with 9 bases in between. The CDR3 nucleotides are TGCGCCAGCAGCCAAGAAGCGCAGGGCTATGGCTACACCTTC. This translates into CASSQEAQGYGYTF.

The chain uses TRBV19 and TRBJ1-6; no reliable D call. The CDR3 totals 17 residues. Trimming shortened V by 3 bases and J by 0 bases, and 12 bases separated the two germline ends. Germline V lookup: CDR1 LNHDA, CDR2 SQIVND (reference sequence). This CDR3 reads CASSIAYTSSYNSPLHF. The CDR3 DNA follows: TGTGCCAGTAGTATCGCCTACACGAGCTCCTATAATTCACCCCTCCACTTT.

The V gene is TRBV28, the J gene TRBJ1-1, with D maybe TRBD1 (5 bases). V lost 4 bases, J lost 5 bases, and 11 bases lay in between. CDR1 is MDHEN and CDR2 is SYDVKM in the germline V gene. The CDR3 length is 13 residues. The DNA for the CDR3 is TGTGCCAGCAGTTGGGGGTCGGGAACTGAAGCTTTCTTT. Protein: CASSWGSGTEAFF.